These T cell receptor beta chains were read from a single sample in a study of blood T cell repertoires in COVID-19. Libraries were prepared by immunoSEQ multiplex PCR; TCRdb keeps only in-frame clonotypes and omits some of them. The sample consists of about 250,000 clones, 80% to 85% of them appearing once. The specimen was peripheral blood. These receptors all come from a person between 65 and 79 years old with COVID-19, enrolled during active disease. Both conserved end residues are trimmed from each CDR3. Fields, in order: V gene, D gene, CDR3 protein. A D gene is named only where the DNA matches it firmly.

TRBV4-3 | NA | ASSQDRTRGTGELF
TRBV29-1 | NA | SVEGGGSTGELF
TRBV19 | TRBD1 | ASRTGGQPQH
TRBV7-2 | TRBD2 | ASSLGTSLSYEQY
TRBV28 | TRBD1 | ASRSTGTGDGYT
TRBV7-9 | TRBD1 | ASRPTPRDRGTDTQY
TRBV4-3 | NA | ASSQFHTATNEKLF
TRBV29-1 | TRBD1 | SVAGTAYNEQF
TRBV18 | TRBD1 | ASSPRGAGMNTEAF
TRBV7-3 | NA | ASSLSTGPLDGYT
TRBV27 | TRBD2 | ASSFLAGADTQY
TRBV5-1 | TRBD1 | ASSAWRTGVDEAF
TRBV18 | TRBD1 | ASSPLPTTGVIQSNEQF
TRBV2 | NA | ASSETGIPLAGANVLT
TRBV5-4 | TRBD2 | ASSYATSARYNEQF
TRBV9 | NA | ASSALGLASGSEQY
TRBV5-1 | NA | ASSPNGQFPYEQY
TRBV6-5 | TRBD1 | ASSADRGDSPLH
TRBV11-2 | NA | ASSPQGLTDTQY
TRBV2 | NA | ASSDRKAQNTIY
TRBV7-9 | TRBD2 | ASSGRGGSNEQY
TRBV9 | TRBD2 | ASSLSGSSYNEQF
TRBV5-1 | NA | ASSFGAGTDTQY
TRBV4-1 | NA | ASSQGLGNNEQF
TRBV30 | TRBD2 | AWSVQGGRLNEQF
TRBV3-1/TRBV3-2 | TRBD1 | ASSPTPTGTGDGYT
TRBV5-1 | TRBD1 | ASSISGTGRETQY
TRBV16 | NA | ASTGTYLAKNIQY
TRBV7-2 | TRBD1 | ASSSHADGQGRTRTEAF
TRBV27 | TRBD2 | ASSLDRGGNEQF
TRBV28 | NA | ASSPWGTEYTGELF
TRBV19 | NA | ASSSSSIRVEKLF
TRBV7-9 | NA | ASSQLRDQSLYGYT
TRBV5-4 | TRBD1 | ASNRHRGSGDTEAF
TRBV5-1 | TRBD1 | ASSFRTGRNEQF
TRBV25-1 | TRBD2 | ASSATSATDTQY
TRBV28 | TRBD1 | ASSLSTGGMISTDTQY
TRBV3-1/TRBV3-2 | TRBD1 | ASSHDRDRTYEQY
TRBV6-5 | NA | ASRRPGLDGNTIY
TRBV5-4 | NA | ASSESGEQY
TRBV19 | TRBD1 | ASSRDRRDYGYT
TRBV30 | TRBD2 | AWSDETSGRGVDEQY
TRBV28 | TRBD2 | ASSSSGSVLWEQY
TRBV6-1 | NA | ASIAGARNEQF
TRBV24-1 | TRBD1 | ATSDGGQGLLHRRNSPLH
TRBV9 | NA | ASSVEVGGYGYT
TRBV6-6 | TRBD2 | ASSYSVSSGLYEQY